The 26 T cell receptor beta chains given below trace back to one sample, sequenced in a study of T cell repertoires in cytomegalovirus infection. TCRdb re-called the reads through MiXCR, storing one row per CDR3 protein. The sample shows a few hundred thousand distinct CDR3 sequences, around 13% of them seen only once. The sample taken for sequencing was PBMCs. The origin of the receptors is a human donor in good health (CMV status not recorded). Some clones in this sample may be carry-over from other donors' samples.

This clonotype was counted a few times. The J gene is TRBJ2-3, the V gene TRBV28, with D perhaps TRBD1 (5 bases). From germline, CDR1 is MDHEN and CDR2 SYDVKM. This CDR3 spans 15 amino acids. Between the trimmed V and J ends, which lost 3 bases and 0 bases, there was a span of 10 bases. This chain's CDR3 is CASSFQGTSTDTQYF. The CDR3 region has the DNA TGTGCCAGCAGTTTTCAGGGAACTAGCACAGATACGCAGTATTTT.

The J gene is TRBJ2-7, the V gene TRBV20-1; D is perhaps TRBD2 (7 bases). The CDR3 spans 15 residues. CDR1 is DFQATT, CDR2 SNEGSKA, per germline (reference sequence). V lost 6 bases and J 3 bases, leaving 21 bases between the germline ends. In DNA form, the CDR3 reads TGCAGTGCCGTGGTGGACAGCGGGGAATTCTACGAGCAGTACTTC. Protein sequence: CSAVVDSGEFYEQYF.

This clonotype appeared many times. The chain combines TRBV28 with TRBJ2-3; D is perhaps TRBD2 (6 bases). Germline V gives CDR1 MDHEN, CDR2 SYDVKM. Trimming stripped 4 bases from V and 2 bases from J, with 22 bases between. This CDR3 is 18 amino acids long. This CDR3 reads CASSSPPQSGDPTDTQYF. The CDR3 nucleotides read TGTGCCAGCAGTTCACCCCCTCAATCGGGGGATCCCACAGATACGCAGTATTTT.

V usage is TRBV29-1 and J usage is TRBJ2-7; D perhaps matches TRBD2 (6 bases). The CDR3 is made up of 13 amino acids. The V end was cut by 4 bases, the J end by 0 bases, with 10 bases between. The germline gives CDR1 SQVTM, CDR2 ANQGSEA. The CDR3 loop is CSVAGTYSYEQYF. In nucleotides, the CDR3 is TGCAGCGTTGCCGGGACTTACTCCTACGAGCAGTACTTC.

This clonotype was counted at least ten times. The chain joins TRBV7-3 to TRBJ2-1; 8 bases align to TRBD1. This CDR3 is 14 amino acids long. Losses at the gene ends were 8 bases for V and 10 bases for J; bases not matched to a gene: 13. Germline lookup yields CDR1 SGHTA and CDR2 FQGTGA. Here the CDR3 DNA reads TGTGCCAGCGGCGGGCAGGGGGCTTTGGGGGAGCAGTTCTTC. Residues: CASGGQGALGEQFF.

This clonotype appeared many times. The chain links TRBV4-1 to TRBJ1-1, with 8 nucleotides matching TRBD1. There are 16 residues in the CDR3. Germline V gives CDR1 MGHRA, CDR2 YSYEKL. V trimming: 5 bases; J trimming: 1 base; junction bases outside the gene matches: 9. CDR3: CASSYMTGAQNTEAFF. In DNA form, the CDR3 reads TGCGCCAGCAGCTATATGACAGGGGCCCAGAACACTGAAGCTTTCTTT.

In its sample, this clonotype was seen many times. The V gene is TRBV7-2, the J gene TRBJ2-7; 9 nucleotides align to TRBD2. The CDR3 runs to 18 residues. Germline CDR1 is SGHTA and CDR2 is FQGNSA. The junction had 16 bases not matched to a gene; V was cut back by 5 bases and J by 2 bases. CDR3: CASSSRFPRVAGAYEQYF. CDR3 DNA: TGTGCCAGCAGCAGCCGGTTCCCGAGGGTAGCGGGAGCCTACGAGCAGTACTTC. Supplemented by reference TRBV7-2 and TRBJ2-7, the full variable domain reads GAGVSQSPSNKVTEKGKDVELRCDPISGHTALYWYRQSLGQGLEFLIYFQGNSAPDKSGLPSDRFSAERTGGSVSTLTIQRTQQEDSAVYLCASSSRFPRVAGAYEQYFGPGTRLTVT.

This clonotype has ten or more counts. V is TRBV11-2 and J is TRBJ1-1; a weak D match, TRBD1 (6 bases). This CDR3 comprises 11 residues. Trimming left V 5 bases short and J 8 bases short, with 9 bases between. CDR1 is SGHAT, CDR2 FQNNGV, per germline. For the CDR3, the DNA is TGTGCCAGCAGCCACCAGGGGGAAGCTTTCTTT. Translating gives CASSHQGEAFF.

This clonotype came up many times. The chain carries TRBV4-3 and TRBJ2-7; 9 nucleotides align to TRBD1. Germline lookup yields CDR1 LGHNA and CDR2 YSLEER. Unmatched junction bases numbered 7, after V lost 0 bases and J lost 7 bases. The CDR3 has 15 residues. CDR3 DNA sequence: TGCGCCAGCAGCCAAGATGGGGACAGGGTCTCTGAGCAGTACTTC. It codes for CASSQDGDRVSEQYF.

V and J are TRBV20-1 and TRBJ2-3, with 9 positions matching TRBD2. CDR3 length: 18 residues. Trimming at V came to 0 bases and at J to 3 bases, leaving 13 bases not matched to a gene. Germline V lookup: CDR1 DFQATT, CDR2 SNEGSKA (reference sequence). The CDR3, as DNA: TGCAGTGCTAGAGAAGAGGTTAAGGTACTAGCGGGTACAGATACGCAGTATTTT. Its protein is CSAREEVKVLAGTDTQYF.

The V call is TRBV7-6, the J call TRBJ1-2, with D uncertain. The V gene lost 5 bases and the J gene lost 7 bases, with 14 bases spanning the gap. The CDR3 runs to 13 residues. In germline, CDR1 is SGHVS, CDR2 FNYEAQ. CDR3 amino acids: CASSLLGRSGYTF. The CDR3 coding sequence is TGTGCCAGCAGCCTGCTGGGCCGCAGTGGCTACACCTTC.

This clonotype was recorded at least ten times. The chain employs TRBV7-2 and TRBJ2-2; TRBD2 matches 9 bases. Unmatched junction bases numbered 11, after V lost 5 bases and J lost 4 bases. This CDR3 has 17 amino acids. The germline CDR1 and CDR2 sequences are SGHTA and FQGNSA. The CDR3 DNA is TGTGCCAGCAGCCGTCCCGTCGCGGGGGGGTTCACCGGGGAGCTGTTTTTT. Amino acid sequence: CASSRPVAGGFTGELFF.

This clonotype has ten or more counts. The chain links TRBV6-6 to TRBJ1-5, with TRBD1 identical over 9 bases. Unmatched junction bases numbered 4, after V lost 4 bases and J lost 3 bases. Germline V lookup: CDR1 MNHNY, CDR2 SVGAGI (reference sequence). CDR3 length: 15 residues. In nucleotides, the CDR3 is TGTGCCAGCAGTTGGAACAGGGGGCCCAATCAGCCCCAGCATTTT. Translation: CASSWNRGPNQPQHF.

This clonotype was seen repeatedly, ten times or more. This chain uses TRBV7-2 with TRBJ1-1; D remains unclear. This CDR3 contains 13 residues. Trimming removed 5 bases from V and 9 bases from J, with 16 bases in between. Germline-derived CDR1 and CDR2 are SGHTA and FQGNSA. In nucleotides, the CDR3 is TGTGCCAGCAGCGAACGAGCCCAGAGGAAAGCTTTCTTT. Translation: CASSERAQRKAFF. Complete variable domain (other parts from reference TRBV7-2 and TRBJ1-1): GAGVSQSPSNKVTEKGKDVELRCDPISGHTALYWYRQSLGQGLEFLIYFQGNSAPDKSGLPSDRFSAERTGGSVSTLTIQRTQQEDSAVYLCASSERAQRKAFFGQGTRLTVV.

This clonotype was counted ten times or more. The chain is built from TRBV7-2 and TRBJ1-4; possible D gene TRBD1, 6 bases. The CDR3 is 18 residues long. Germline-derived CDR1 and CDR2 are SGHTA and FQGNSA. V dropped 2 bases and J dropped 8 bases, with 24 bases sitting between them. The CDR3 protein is CASSLRLLGGPIGEKLFF. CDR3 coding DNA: TGTGCCAGCAGCTTACGCCTACTAGGGGGGCCGATTGGGGAAAAACTGTTTTTT.

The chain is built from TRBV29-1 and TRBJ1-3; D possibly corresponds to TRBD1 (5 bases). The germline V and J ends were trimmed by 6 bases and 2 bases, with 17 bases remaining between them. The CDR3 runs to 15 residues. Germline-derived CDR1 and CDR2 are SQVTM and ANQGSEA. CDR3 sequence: CSVAQNDRAGNTIYF. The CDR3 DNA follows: TGCAGCGTGGCCCAAAACGACAGAGCTGGAAACACCATATATTTT.

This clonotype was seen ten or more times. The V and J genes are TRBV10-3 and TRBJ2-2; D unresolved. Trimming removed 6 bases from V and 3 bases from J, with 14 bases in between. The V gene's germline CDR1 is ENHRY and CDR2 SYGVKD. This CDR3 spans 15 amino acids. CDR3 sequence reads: CAISRTARDTGELFF. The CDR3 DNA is TGTGCCATCAGCCGGACGGCTAGGGACACCGGGGAGCTGTTTTTT.

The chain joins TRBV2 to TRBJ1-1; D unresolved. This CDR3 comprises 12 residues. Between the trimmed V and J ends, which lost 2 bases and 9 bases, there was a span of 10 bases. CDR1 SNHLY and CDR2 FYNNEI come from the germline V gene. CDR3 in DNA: TGTGCCAGCAGTGAACGCAGCTTCCAAGCTTTCTTT. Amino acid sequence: CASSERSFQAFF.

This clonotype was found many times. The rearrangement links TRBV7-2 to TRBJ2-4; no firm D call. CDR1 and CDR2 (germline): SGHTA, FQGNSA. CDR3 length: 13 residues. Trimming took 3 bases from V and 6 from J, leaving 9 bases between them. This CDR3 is CASSFSDRNIQYF. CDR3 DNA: TGTGCCAGCAGCTTCTCCGACCGAAACATTCAGTACTTC.

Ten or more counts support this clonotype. CDR3 sequence (DNA): TGTGCCAGCAGCTTAGACGGTTTTACGGGCTACACCTTC. Translated: CASSLDGFTGYTF. The chain recombines TRBV7-8 with TRBJ1-2; D gene unclear. The V gene lost 1 base and the J gene lost 8 bases, with 11 bases spanning the gap. The germline gives CDR1 SGHVS, CDR2 FQNEAQ. This CDR3 is 13 amino acids long. Based on the CDR3 plus reference TRBV7-8 and TRBJ1-2, the full variable domain is GAGVSQSPRYKVAKRGQDVALRCDPISGHVSLFWYQQALGQGPEFLTYFQNEAQLDKSGLPSDRFFAERPEGSVSTLKIQRTQQEDSAVYLCASSLDGFTGYTFGSGTRLTVV.

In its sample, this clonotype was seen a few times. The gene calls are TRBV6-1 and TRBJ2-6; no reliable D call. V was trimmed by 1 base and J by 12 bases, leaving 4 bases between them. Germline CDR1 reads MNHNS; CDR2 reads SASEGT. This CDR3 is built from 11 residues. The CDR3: CASSEVVVLTF. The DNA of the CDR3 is TGTGCCAGCAGTGAAGTGGTCGTCCTGACTTTC.

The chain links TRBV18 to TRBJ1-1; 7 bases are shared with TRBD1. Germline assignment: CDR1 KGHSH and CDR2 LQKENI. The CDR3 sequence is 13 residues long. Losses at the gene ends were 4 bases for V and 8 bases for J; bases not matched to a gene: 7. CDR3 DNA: TGTGCCAGCTCACTCATCGGGACAGAGGAAGCTTTCTTT. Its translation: CASSLIGTEEAFF.

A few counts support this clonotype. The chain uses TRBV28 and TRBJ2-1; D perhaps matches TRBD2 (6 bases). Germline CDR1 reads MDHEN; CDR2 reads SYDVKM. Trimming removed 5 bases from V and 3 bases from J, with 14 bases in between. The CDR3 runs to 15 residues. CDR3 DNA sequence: TGTGCCAGCAGTCGACCCGGGACTCACTACAATGAGCAGTTCTTC. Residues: CASSRPGTHYNEQFF.

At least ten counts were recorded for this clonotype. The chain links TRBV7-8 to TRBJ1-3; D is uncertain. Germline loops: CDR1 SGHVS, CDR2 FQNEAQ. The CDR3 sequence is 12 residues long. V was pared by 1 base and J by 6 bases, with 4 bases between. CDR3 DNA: TGTGCCAGCAGCTTAGTAGAAAACACCATATATTTT. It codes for CASSLVENTIYF.

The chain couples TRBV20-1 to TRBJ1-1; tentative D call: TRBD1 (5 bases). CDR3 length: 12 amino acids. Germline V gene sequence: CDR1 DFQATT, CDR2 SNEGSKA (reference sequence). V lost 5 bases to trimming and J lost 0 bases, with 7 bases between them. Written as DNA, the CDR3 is TGCAGTGCTGTCAGGGTGAACACTGAAGCTTTCTTT. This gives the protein CSAVRVNTEAFF.

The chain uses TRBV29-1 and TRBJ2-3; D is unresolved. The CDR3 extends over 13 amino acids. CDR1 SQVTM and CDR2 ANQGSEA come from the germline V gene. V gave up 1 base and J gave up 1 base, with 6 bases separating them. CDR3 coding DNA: TGCAGCGTTGAAGTCCAGGGCACAGATACGCAGTATTTT. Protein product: CSVEVQGTDTQYF.